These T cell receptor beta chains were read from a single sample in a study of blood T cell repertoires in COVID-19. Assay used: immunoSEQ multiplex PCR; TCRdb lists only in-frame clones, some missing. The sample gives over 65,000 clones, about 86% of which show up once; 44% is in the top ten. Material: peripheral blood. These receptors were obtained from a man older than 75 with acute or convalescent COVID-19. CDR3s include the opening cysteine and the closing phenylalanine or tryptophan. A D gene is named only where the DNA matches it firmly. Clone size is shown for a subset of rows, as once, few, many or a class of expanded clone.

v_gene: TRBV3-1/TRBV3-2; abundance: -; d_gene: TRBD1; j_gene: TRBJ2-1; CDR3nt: TGTGCCAGCAGCCAAACTACCGGGACAGGGGAACAGTTCTTC; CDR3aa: CASSQTTGTGEQFF
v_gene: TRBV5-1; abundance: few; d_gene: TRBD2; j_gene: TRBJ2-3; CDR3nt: TGCGCCAGCAGCTCCCTTACTAGCGATGATACGCAGTATTTT; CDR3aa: CASSSLTSDDTQYF
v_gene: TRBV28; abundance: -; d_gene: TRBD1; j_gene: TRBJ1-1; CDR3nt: TGTGCCAGCGGGGGACAGGACTTCTTGAACACTGAAGCTTTCTTT; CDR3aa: CASGGQDFLNTEAFF
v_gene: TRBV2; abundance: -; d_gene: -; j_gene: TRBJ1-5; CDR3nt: TGTGCCAGCAGTGGGAGGAGGGGCGCGTTGGGTAGCAATCAGCCCCAGCATTTT; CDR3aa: CASSGRRGALGSNQPQHF
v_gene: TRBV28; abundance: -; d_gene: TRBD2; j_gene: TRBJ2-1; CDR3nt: TGTGCCAGCAGTCCGGCGGGGACTATACACAATGAGCAGTTCTTC; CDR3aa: CASSPAGTIHNEQFF
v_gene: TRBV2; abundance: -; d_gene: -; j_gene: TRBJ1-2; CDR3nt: TGTGCCAGCAGTGAAGAGCAGGGGCGCGGCTATGGCTACACCTTC; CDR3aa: CASSEEQGRGYGYTF
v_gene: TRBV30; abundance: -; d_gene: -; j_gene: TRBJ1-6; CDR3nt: TGTGCCTGGTTGGACTGGAGCTCCTATAATTCACCCCTCCACTTT; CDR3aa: CAWLDWSSYNSPLHF
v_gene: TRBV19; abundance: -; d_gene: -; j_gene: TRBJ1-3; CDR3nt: TGTGCCAGTAGTATAGGCCGGGACACCTCACACTCTGGAAACACCATATATTTT; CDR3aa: CASSIGRDTSHSGNTIYF
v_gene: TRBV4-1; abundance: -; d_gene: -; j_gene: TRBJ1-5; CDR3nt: TGCGCCAGCAGCCAAAATTGGGGGGGGCGGAATAGCAATCAGCCCCAGCATTTT; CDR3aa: CASSQNWGGRNSNQPQHF
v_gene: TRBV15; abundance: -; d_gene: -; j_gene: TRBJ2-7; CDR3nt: TGTGCCACCAGCGTCGGACGGGAACCCTCCTACGAGCAGTACTTC; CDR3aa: CATSVGREPSYEQYF
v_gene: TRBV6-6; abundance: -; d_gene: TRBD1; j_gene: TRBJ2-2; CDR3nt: TGTGCCGCCCGGACAGGGCAGAACACCGGGGAGCTGTTTTTT; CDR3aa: CAARTGQNTGELFF
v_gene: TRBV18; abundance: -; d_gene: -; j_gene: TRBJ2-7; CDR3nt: TGTGCCAGCTCACCAGAACGGGGGTTCTCCTACGAGCAGTACTTC; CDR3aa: CASSPERGFSYEQYF
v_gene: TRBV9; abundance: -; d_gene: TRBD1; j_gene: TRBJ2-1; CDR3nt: TGTGCCAGCAGCGCTGGGACAGGAACCTACAATGAGCAGTTCTTC; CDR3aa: CASSAGTGTYNEQFF
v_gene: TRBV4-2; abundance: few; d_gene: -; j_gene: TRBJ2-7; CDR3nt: TGTGCCAGCAGCCGGGGGGGACAGGCGAATTACGAGCAGTACTTC; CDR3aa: CASSRGGQANYEQYF
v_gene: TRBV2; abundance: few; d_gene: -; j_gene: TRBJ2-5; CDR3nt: TGTGCCAGCAGTGATCAGTCTGAGACCCAGTACTTC; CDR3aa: CASSDQSETQYF
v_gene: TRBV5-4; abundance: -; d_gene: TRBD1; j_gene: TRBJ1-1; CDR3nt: TGTGCCAGCAGCTCAGGGGACAGGGGTTACACTGAAGCTTTCTTT; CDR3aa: CASSSGDRGYTEAFF
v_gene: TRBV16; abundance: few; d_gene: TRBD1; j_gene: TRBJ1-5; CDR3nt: TGTGCCAGCAGCCCGACAGGGGGAAGCCAGCCCCAGCATTTT; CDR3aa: CASSPTGGSQPQHF
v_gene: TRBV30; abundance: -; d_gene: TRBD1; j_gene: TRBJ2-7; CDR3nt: TGTGCCTGGAGCCCAACCGGGACAGGGGGGTTCTACGAGCAGTACTTC; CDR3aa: CAWSPTGTGGFYEQYF
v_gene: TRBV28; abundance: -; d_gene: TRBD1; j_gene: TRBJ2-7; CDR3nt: TGTGCCAGCAGTTTTGAGACAGGGGTATTCTACGAGCAGTACTTC; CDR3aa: CASSFETGVFYEQYF
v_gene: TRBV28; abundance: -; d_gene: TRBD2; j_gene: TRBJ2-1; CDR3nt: TGTGCCAGCAGTTACCCTTCCGGGACTAGCGGGAGGGCCGGGTCCTACAATGAGCAGTTCTTC; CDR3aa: CASSYPSGTSGRAGSYNEQFF
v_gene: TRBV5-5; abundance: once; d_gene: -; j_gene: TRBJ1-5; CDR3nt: TGTGCCAGCAGCTTATCAGGTCAGCCCCAGCATTTT; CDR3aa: CASSLSGQPQHF
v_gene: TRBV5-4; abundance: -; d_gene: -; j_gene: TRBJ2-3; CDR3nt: TGTGCCAGCAGCTCCGGTGGGGGGAGCACAGATACGCAGTATTTT; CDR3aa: CASSSGGGSTDTQYF
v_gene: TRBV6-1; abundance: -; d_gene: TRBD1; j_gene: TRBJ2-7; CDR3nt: TGTGCCAGCAGTGAACGGGGAGACAGGGGGATTTCCTACGAGCAGTACTTC; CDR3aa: CASSERGDRGISYEQYF